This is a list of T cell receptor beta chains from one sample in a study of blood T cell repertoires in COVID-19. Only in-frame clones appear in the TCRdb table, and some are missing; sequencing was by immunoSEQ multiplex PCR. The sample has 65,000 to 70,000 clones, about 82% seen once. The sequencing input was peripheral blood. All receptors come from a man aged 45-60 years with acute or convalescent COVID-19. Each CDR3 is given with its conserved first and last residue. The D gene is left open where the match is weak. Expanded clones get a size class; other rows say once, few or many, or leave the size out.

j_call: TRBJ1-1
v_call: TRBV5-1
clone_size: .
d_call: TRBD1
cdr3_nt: TGCGCCAGCAGCTGGGGGGACAGGGGAATCGTGGACACTGAAGCTTTCTTT
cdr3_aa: CASSWGDRGIVDTEAFF

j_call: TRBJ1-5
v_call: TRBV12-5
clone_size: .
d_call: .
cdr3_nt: TGTGCTAGTGGTTTCCAACGATACCTACAGTTTATGGAAGCAAGTCAGCCCCAGCATTTT
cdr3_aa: CASGFQRYLQFMEASQPQHF

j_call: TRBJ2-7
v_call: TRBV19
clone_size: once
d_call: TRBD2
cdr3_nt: TGTGCCAGTAGTAAGTTCCTAGCGGGTTCCTACGAGCAGTACTTC
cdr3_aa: CASSKFLAGSYEQYF

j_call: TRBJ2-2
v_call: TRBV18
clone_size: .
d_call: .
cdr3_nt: TGTGCCAGCTCAGCCAGGACTCCTGCGAACACCGGGGAGCTGTTTTTT
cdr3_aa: CASSARTPANTGELFF

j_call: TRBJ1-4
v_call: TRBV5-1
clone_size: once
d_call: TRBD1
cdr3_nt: TGCGCCAGCAGCTTGGCACCCGGGACAGGCAGTGGCGAAAAACTGTTTTTT
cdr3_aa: CASSLAPGTGSGEKLFF

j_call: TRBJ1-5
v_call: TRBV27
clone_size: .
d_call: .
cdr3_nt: TGTGCCAGCAGTTTGGGGGGAATTAGCAATCAGCCCCAGCATTTT
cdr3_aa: CASSLGGISNQPQHF

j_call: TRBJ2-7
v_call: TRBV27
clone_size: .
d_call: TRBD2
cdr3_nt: TGTGCCAGCAGTTTAAGGGCTAGCGGGAGTTCCTACGAGCAGTACTTC
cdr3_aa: CASSLRASGSSYEQYF

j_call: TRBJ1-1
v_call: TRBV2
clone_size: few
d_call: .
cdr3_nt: TGTGCCAGCTCGAGGGGGGAAGCTTTCTTT
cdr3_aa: CASSRGEAFF

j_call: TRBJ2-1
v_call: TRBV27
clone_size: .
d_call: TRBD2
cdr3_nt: TGTGCCAGCAGTTTGCGCGGGAGGGGTTACAATGAGCAGTTCTTC
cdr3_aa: CASSLRGRGYNEQFF

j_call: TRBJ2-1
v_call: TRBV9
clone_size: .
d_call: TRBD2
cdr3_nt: TGTGCCAGCAGCGCGGGACTAGCGGGCAATGAGCAGTTCTTC
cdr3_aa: CASSAGLAGNEQFF

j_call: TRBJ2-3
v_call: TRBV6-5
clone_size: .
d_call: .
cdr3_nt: TGTGCCAGCAACGAGGGCGACGGCACAGATACGCAGTATTTT
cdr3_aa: CASNEGDGTDTQYF

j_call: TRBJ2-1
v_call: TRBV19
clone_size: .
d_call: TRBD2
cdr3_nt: TGTGCCAGTAGTAGCGGACTAGCGGACAATGAGCAGTTCTTC
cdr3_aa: CASSSGLADNEQFF

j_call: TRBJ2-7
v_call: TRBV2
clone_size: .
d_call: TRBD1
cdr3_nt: TGTGCCAGCAGGGGACAGGGAGGTCTTGGAGAGCAGTACTTC
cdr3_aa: CASRGQGGLGEQYF

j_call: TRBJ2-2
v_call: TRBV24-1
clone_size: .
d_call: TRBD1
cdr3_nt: TGTGCCACCAATGGACAGGGGGACACCGGGGAGCTGTTTTTT
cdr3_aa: CATNGQGDTGELFF

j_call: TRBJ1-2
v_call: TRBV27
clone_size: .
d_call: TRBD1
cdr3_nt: TGTGCCAGCAGTAAACAGGGGTCTGAATGGAGAGGCTACACCTTC
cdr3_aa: CASSKQGSEWRGYTF

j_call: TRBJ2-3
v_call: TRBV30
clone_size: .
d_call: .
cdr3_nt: TGTGCCTCAACTAATAATGAACTAGCAACTAGCACAGATACGCAGTATTTT
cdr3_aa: CASTNNELATSTDTQYF

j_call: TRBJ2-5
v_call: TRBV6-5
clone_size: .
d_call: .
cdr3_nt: TGTGCCAGCAGGGCGGGACAGCCTCAAGAGACCCAGTACTTC
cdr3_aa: CASRAGQPQETQYF

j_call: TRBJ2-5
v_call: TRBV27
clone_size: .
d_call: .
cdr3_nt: TGTGCCAGCAGCCACCGCCTACAGGGAGTGTACCAAGAGACCCAGTACTTC
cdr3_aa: CASSHRLQGVYQETQYF

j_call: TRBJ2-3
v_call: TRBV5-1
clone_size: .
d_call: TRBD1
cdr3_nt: TGCGCCAGCAGCTTGGCAGGGGGCGCCTACACAGATACGCAGTATTTT
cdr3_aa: CASSLAGGAYTDTQYF

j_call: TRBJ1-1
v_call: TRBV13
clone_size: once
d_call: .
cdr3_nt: TGTGCCAGCAGCTTAGGACAGGGGAACACTGAAGCTTTCTTT
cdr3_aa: CASSLGQGNTEAFF

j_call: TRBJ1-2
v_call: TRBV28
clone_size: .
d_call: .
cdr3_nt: TGTGCCAGCAGTTTATACGACAGGCATTATGGCTACACCTTC
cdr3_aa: CASSLYDRHYGYTF

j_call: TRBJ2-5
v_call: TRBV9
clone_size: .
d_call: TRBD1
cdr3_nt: TGTGCCAGCAGCGTAGAGGGACAGGGGCAGACCCAGTACTTC
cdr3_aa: CASSVEGQGQTQYF

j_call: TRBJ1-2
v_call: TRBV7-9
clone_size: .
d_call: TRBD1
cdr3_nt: TGTGCCAGCAGCTCTATTGGACAGGGAGCTGGCTACACCTTC
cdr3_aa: CASSSIGQGAGYTF

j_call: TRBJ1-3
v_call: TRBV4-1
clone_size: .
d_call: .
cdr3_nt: TGCGCCAGCAGCCAGATCCGGGACTCTGGAAACACCATATATTTT
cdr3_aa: CASSQIRDSGNTIYF

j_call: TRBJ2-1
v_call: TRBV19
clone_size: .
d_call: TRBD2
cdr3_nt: TGTGCCAGTAGTATGAAGGGGACCGGGACTAGCGGGAACAATGAGCAGTTCTTC
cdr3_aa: CASSMKGTGTSGNNEQFF

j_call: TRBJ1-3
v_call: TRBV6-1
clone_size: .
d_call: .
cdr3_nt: TGTGCCAGCAGTGAACAACCGGTTAGAAACACCATATATTTT
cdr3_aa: CASSEQPVRNTIYF

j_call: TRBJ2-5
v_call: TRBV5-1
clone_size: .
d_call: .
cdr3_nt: TGCGCCAGCAACCTACAGGGGAGGTTCCAAGAGACCCAGTACTTC
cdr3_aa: CASNLQGRFQETQYF

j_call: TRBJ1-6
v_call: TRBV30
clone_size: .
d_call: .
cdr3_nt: TGTGCCTCCGGGAACAGAAATAATTCACCCCTCCACTTT
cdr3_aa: CASGNRNNSPLHF

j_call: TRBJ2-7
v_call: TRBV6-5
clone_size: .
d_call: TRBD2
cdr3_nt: TGTGCCAGCAGTTACTCCGGGACGGGACTATACGAGCAGTACTTC
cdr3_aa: CASSYSGTGLYEQYF

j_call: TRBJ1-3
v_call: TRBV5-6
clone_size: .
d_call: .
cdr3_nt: TGTGCCAGCAGCTCGATCAGGGCTGGAAACACCATATATTTT
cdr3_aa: CASSSIRAGNTIYF

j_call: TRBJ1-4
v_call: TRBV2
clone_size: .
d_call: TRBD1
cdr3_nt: TGTGCCGGCCGGGACAGTAGTGAAAAACTGTTTTTT
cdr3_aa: CAGRDSSEKLFF

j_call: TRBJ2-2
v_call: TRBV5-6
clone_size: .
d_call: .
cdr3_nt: TGTGCCAGCAGCCCACCGGGGGATACCGGGGAGCTGTTTTTT
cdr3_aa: CASSPPGDTGELFF

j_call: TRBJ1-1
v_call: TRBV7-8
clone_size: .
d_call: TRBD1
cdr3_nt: TGTGCCAGCAGCTTATTCACAGGGGACACTGAAGCTTTCTTT
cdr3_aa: CASSLFTGDTEAFF

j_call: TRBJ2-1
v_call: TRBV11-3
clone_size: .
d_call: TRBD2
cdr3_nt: TGTGCCAGCAGCTTAGGGGAGACTAGCGGGGCCTACAATGAGCAGTTCTTC
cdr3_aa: CASSLGETSGAYNEQFF

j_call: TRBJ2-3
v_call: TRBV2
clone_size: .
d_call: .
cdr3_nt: TGTGCCAGCAAGTCCCCCAGGACTAGCACAGATACGCAGTATTTT
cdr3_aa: CASKSPRTSTDTQYF

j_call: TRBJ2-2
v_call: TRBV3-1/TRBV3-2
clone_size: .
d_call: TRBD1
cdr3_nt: TGTGCCAGCAGCCTAAACAGGGGCACCGGGGAGCTGTTTTTT
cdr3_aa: CASSLNRGTGELFF

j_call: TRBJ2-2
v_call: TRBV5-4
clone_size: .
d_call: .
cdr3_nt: TGTGCCAGCATAACACACAACACCGGGGAGCTGTTTTTT
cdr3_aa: CASITHNTGELFF

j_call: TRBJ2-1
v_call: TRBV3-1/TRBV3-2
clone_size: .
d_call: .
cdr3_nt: TGTGCCAGCAGCGAGGCAAGAAGCTCGCAGTTCTTC
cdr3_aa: CASSEARSSQFF

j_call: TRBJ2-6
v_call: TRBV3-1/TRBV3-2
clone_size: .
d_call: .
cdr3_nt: TGTGCCAGCAGTCCAGGGGCTGGGGCCAACGTCCTGACTTTC
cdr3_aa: CASSPGAGANVLTF

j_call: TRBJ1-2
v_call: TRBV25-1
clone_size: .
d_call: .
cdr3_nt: TGTGCCAGCAGTGAACGGTTGGGGAGGGCCTATGGCTACACCTTC
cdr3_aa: CASSERLGRAYGYTF

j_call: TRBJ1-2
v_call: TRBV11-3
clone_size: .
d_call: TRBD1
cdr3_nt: TGTGCCAGCAGCCGGGACAGGGTTTCAGGCTACACCTTC
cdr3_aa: CASSRDRVSGYTF

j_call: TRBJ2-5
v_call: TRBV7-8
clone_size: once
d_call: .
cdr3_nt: TGTGCCAGCAGCTTAGGGGCCCAAGAGACCCAGTACTTC
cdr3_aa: CASSLGAQETQYF

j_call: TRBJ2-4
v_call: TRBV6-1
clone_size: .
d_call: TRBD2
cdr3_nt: TGTGCCAGCAGTGAAGTAGCGGGATATAACATTCAGTACTTC
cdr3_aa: CASSEVAGYNIQYF

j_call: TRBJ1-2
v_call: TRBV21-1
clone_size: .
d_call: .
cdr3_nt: TGTGCCAGCAGCAAATCGTCAGGGGGCAAATACTATGGCTACACCTTC
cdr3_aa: CASSKSSGGKYYGYTF